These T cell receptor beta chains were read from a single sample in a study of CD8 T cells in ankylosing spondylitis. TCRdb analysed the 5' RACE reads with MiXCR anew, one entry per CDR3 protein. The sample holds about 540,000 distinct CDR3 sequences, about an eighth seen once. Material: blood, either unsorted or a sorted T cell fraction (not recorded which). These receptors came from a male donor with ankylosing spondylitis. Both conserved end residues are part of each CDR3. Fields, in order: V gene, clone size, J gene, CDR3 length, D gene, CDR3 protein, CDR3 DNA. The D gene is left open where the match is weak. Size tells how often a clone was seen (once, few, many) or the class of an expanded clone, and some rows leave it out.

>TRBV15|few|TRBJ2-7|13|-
CATSIGPTYEQYF
TGTGCCACCAGCATCGGACCAACCTACGAGCAGTACTTC
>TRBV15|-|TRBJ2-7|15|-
CATSRDLASSYEQYF
TGTGCCACCAGCAGAGATCTAGCGAGCTCCTACGAGCAGTACTTC
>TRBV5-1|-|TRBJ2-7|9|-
CAGCYEQYF
TGCGCCGGTTGCTACGAGCAGTACTTC
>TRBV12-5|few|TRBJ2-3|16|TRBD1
CASGLGPGTGDDTQYF
TGTGCTAGTGGTTTGGGCCCCGGGACAGGGGACGATACGCAGTATTTT
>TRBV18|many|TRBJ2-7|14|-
CASSQRTDAYEQYF
TGTGCCAGCTCACAAAGGACGGATGCCTACGAGCAGTACTTC
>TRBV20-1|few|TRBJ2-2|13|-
CSANKIFTGELFF
TGCAGTGCTAACAAGATCTTCACCGGGGAGCTGTTTTTT
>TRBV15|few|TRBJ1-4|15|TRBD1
CATSQSRQGNEKLFF
TGTGCCACCAGCCAGAGTCGACAGGGTAATGAAAAACTGTTTTTT
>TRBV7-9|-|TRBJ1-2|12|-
CASSLSYYGYTF
TGTGCCAGCAGCTTAAGTTACTATGGCTACACCTTC
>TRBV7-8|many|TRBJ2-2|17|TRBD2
CASSYRGLAGDHGELFF
TGTGCCAGCAGCTATCGAGGACTAGCGGGAGATCACGGGGAGCTGTTTTTT
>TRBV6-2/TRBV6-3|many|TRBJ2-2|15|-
CASRLGFANTGELFF
TGTGCCAGCAGACTGGGGTTCGCGAACACCGGGGAGCTGTTTTTT
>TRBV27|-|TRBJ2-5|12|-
CASRQYQETQYF
TGTGCCAGCAGACAGTACCAAGAGACCCAGTACTTC
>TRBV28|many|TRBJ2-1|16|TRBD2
CASSILSGASYNEQFF
TGTGCCAGCAGTATCCTCAGCGGGGCCTCCTACAATGAGCAGTTCTTC
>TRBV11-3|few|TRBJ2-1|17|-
CASSTRRSLQTNNEQFF
TGTGCCAGCAGCACCCGGAGGAGCCTTCAGACCAACAATGAGCAGTTCTTC
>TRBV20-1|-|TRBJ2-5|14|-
CSAQWSLGQETQYF
TGCAGTGCTCAATGGTCGCTGGGACAAGAGACCCAGTACTTC
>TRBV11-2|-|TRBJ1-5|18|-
CASSLGGTTIRENQPQNF
TGTGCCAGCAGCTTGGGGGGGACAACAATCCGGGAGAATCAGCCCCAGAATTTT
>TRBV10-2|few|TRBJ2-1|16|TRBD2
CASSESVLAAFNEQFF
TGCGCCAGCAGTGAGTCGGTACTAGCGGCCTTCAATGAGCAGTTCTTC
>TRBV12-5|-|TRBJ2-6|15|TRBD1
CAAGQGAQGANVLTF
TGTGCTGCGGGACAGGGGGCGCAGGGGGCCAACGTCCTGACTTTC
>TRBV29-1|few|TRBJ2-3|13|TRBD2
CSVLGGRTDTQYF
TGCAGCGTTCTGGGGGGGAGAACAGATACGCAGTATTTT
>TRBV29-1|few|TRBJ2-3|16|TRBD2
CSAGTSGRESTDTQYF
TGCAGCGCTGGGACTAGCGGGAGGGAAAGCACAGATACGCAGTATTTT
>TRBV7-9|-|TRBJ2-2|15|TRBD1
CASSLGGTVTGELFF
TGTGCCAGCAGCTTAGGAGGGACAGTCACCGGGGAGCTGTTTTTT
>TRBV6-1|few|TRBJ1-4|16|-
CASSRGFGTTNEKLFF
TGTGCCAGCAGCAGAGGCTTTGGTACAACTAATGAAAAACTGTTTTTT
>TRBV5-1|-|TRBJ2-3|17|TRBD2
CASSLYRASGDTDTQYF
TGCGCCAGCAGCTTGTATCGGGCTAGCGGGGACACAGATACGCAGTATTTT
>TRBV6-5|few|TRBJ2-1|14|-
CASSYSNPATEQFF
TGTGCCAGCAGTTACTCAAACCCGGCGACTGAGCAGTTCTTC
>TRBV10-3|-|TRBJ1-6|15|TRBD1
CAISEPGQGNSPLHF
TGTGCCATCAGTGAGCCGGGACAGGGGAATTCACCCCTCCACTTT
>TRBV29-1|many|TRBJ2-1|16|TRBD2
CSVEDQGLAGDNEQFF
TGCAGCGTTGAAGATCAAGGGCTAGCGGGAGATAATGAGCAGTTCTTC
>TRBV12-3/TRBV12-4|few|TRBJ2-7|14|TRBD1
CASQRDRGPYEQYF
TGTGCCAGCCAAAGGGACAGGGGACCCTACGAGCAGTACTTC
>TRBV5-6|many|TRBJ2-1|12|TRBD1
CASSSGGNEQFF
TGTGCCAGCAGCTCAGGGGGAAATGAGCAGTTCTTC
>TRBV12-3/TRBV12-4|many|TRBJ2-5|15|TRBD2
CASRPSGRAGETQYF
TGTGCCAGCAGACCTAGCGGGAGGGCCGGAGAGACCCAGTACTTC
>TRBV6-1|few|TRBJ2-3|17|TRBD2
CASSERGGASGTNTQYF
TGTGCCAGCAGTGAACGGGGTGGGGCTAGCGGGACGAATACGCAGTATTTT
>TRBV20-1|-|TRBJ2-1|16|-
CSARAPFSSTYNEQFF
TGCAGTGCTAGAGCACCCTTTTCATCCACCTACAATGAGCAGTTCTTC
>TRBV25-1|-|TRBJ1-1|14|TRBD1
CASTPWTGNTEAFF
TGTGCCAGCACCCCCTGGACAGGGAACACTGAAGCTTTCTTT
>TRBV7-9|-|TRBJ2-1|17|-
CASSLLIRSLSYNEQFF
TGTGCCAGCAGCTTACTTATCCGGTCCCTTTCCTACAATGAGCAGTTCTTC
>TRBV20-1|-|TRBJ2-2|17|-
CSARGSGSFTNTGELFF
TGCAGTGCTAGGGGGAGTGGCAGCTTTACGAACACCGGGGAGCTGTTTTTT
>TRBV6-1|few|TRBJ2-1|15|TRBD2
CASRGTSGRYNEQFF
TGTGCCAGCAGGGGGACTAGCGGGAGGTATAATGAGCAGTTCTTC
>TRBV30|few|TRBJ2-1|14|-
CAWNMAVSYNEQFF
TGTGCCTGGAATATGGCGGTCTCCTACAATGAGCAGTTCTTC